The 20 T cell receptor beta chains in this list originate from one sample, sequenced in a study of blood T cell repertoires in COVID-19. The assay was immunoSEQ multiplex PCR, and TCRdb's table has in-frame clones only and misses some. The data show 160,000 or so clones, with 79% seen just once and about 7.8% held by the top ten. Sequenced: peripheral blood. Receptors originate from a woman aged 55-70 years with COVID-19, enrolled during active disease.

This sequence joins TRBV24-1 and TRBJ2-5; tentatively, D is TRBD1 (5 bases). In germline, CDR1 is KGHDR, CDR2 SFDVKD. The CDR3 is 14 residues long. The V gene lost 3 bases and the J gene lost 7 bases, with 14 bases spanning the gap. CDR3 in amino acids: CATSDGARRGTQYF. CDR3 sequence (DNA): TGTGCCACCAGTGATGGGGCAAGAAGAGGGACCCAGTACTTC.

This sequence joins TRBV28 and TRBJ1-2; the match to TRBD1 covers 10 bases. The CDR3 is 16 residues long. Looked up from germline, CDR1 is MDHEN and CDR2 is SYDVKM. The V segment lost 5 bases and the J segment 4 bases; nucleotides outside the gene matches: 10. This CDR3 is CASSSRTGGISYGYTF. The CDR3 nucleotides are TGTGCCAGCAGTAGTCGGACAGGGGGAATTAGCTATGGCTACACCTTC.

This clone was seen only a few times. The chain recombines TRBV3-1 (or the pseudogene TRBV3-2) with TRBJ2-7, with TRBD2 matching over 9 bases. In germline, CDR1 is LGHDT, CDR2 YNNKEL (reference sequence). The CDR3 runs to 15 residues. The V gene end was trimmed by 2 bases and the J gene end by 6 bases; junction bases not matched to a gene: 8. This CDR3 is CASSQNLAGVGEQYF. The CDR3 region has the DNA TGTGCCAGCAGCCAAAACTTAGCGGGAGTAGGCGAGCAGTACTTC.

This clone was seen once. V is TRBV6-5 and J is TRBJ1-2, with D possibly matching TRBD1 (5 bases). The germline V gene encodes CDR1 MNHEY and CDR2 SVGAGI. This CDR3 comprises 14 residues. The V gene lost 6 bases and the J gene lost 4 bases, with 15 bases spanning the gap. The CDR3 loop is CASSRSGGLYGYTF. CDR3 bases: TGTGCCAGCAGCCGTAGCGGGGGACTCTATGGCTACACCTTC.

The rearrangement links TRBV6-6 to TRBJ2-7; TRBD2 is a possible D gene (6 bases). V gave up 6 bases and J gave up 3 bases, with 12 bases separating them. Germline-derived CDR1 and CDR2 are MNHNY and SVGAGI (reference sequence). This CDR3 is 13 amino acids long. The CDR3 DNA reads as TGTGCCAGCAGATCGACTAGGTACTACGAGCAGTACTTC. Protein: CASRSTRYYEQYF.

A single count supports this clone. The chain employs TRBV3-1 (or the pseudogene TRBV3-2) and TRBJ2-7, with 9 nucleotides matching TRBD2. This CDR3 comprises 14 residues. The V segment lost 4 bases and the J segment 2 bases; nucleotides outside the gene matches: 3. Germline CDR1 LGHDT, CDR2 YNNKEL (reference sequence). The CDR3 here is CASSPTSGPYEQYF. CDR3 coding DNA: TGTGCCAGCAGCCCGACTAGCGGCCCCTACGAGCAGTACTTC.

The chain employs TRBV30 and TRBJ1-2; 8 bases map to TRBD1. This CDR3 comprises 13 residues. In germline, CDR1 is GTSNPN, CDR2 SVGIG (reference sequence). The V and J ends lost 7 bases and 4 bases, in that order; junction bases with no gene match: 8. DNA of the CDR3: TGTGCCTTCATACAGGGGGTTGGCTATGGCTACACCTTC. This translates into CAFIQGVGYGYTF.

The rearrangement links TRBV9 to TRBJ1-2; maybe TRBD1 (5 bases). This CDR3 is 14 amino acids long. Trimming pared 0 bases from V and 3 bases from J, leaving 9 bases between. The V gene's germline CDR1 is SGDLS and CDR2 YYNGEE. CDR3 residues: CASSVAWGDYGYTF. CDR3 in DNA: TGTGCCAGCAGCGTAGCATGGGGGGACTATGGCTACACCTTC.

DNA of the CDR3: TGTGCCAGCAGCTTAAACAGGGGCTACGAGCAGTACTTC. As protein: CASSLNRGYEQYF. The rearrangement uses TRBV7-3 and TRBJ2-7, with 7 bases fitting TRBD1. The CDR3 runs 13 residues. The J segment lost 3 bases and the V segment lost 1 base, leaving 0 bases of the junction unmatched. In germline, CDR1 is SGHTA, CDR2 FQGTGA.

The chain carries TRBV28 and TRBJ1-2, with 9 bases that match TRBD1. The CDR3 is made up of 16 amino acids. Unmatched junction bases numbered 12, after V lost 6 bases and J lost 4 bases. Germline V lookup: CDR1 MDHEN, CDR2 SYDVKM. CDR3: CASSSTGGGRSYGYTF. The CDR3 DNA reads as TGTGCCAGCAGCTCAACAGGGGGCGGGCGTAGCTATGGCTACACCTTC.

This clone was detected once. The chain links TRBV30 to TRBJ2-7, with D maybe TRBD1 (5 bases). The CDR3 totals 13 residues. V dropped 2 bases and J dropped 3 bases, with 11 bases sitting between them. The V gene's germline CDR1 is GTSNPN and CDR2 SVGIG (reference sequence). Written as DNA, the CDR3 is TGTGCCTGGAGTCCCGACAGAGACTACGAGCAGTACTTC. It codes for CAWSPDRDYEQYF.

V usage is TRBV2 and J usage is TRBJ2-3; TRBD1 is a possible D gene (6 bases). The V end was cut by 7 bases, the J end by 4 bases, with 12 bases between. The CDR3 extends over 13 amino acids. Germline V gene data show CDR1 as SNHLY and CDR2 as FYNNEI. The CDR3 DNA follows: TGTGCCAGCAACGGACAGCCGTCAGATACGCAGTATTTT. Translating it yields CASNGQPSDTQYF.

V usage is TRBV19 and J usage is TRBJ1-2; 7 nucleotides agree with TRBD1. This CDR3 is 13 amino acids long. V was pared by 7 bases and J by 6 bases, with 8 bases of the junction left unmatched. Germline CDR1 and CDR2: LNHDA and SQIVND (reference sequence). The CDR3 nucleotides read TGTGCCAGTACCCCGGACAGGATTGATGGCTACACCTTC. It specifies CASTPDRIDGYTF.

In this sample, this clone turned up many times. CDR3 coding DNA: TGTGCCACCGCGACATCCAGAAACTCTGAAGCTTTCTTT. It yields the protein CATATSRNSEAFF. This sequence joins TRBV6-5 and TRBJ1-1; no definite D call. V gave up 10 bases and J gave up 6 bases, with 18 bases separating them. This CDR3 has 13 amino acids. Germline CDR1 is MNHEY and CDR2 is SVGAGI.

The chain joins TRBV5-4 to TRBJ2-1; 16 bases are shared with TRBD2. Germline V gives CDR1 SGHNT, CDR2 YYREEE (reference sequence). With 3 bases clipped from V and 7 bases from J, the junction kept 7 bases outside the gene matches. The CDR3 has 17 residues. The CDR3 protein is CASSSGLAGGPINEQFF. Written as DNA, the CDR3 is TGTGCCAGCAGCTCGGGACTAGCGGGGGGGCCGATTAATGAGCAGTTCTTC.

V usage is TRBV6-5 and J usage is TRBJ1-2, with D perhaps TRBD1 (6 bases). Germline CDR1 MNHEY, CDR2 SVGAGI. Trimming cost V 8 bases and J 7 bases, with 17 bases left between them. This CDR3 is 13 amino acids long. The CDR3, as DNA: TGTGCCAGCCTCAGACTGGGGGCAAGTGGCTACACCTTC. It specifies CASLRLGASGYTF.

The rearrangement joins TRBV12-3 or TRBV12-4 to TRBJ1-3; no firm D call. Trimming cost V 5 bases and J 4 bases, with 6 bases left between them. The CDR3 loop spans 12 amino acids. Here the CDR3 DNA reads TGTGCCAGCAGTCCCATCGGAAACACCATATATTTT. It is translated as CASSPIGNTIYF.

The chain has TRBV7-2 and TRBJ2-2; 11 bases are shared with TRBD2. The CDR3 loop spans 15 amino acids. Germline lookup yields CDR1 SGHTA and CDR2 FQGNSA. J was trimmed by 5 bases and V by 5 bases; bases with no gene match: 4. This chain's CDR3 is CASSPSGRRTGELFF. The CDR3 DNA follows: TGTGCCAGCAGCCCTAGCGGGAGGAGGACCGGGGAGCTGTTTTTT. Full variable domain (missing parts from reference TRBV7-2 and TRBJ2-2): GAGVSQSPSNKVTEKGKDVELRCDPISGHTALYWYRQSLGQGLEFLIYFQGNSAPDKSGLPSDRFSAERTGGSVSTLTIQRTQQEDSAVYLCASSPSGRRTGELFFGEGSRLTVL.

V and J are TRBV5-4 and TRBJ2-7; D remains unclear. Germline loops: CDR1 SGHNT, CDR2 YYREEE (reference sequence). V lost 0 bases to trimming and J lost 7 bases, with 8 bases between them. The CDR3 is made up of 12 amino acids. This CDR3 reads CASSLGVREQYF. Written as DNA, the CDR3 is TGTGCCAGCAGCTTGGGTGTGCGGGAGCAGTACTTC.

This sequence joins TRBV5-6 and TRBJ2-1; maybe TRBD1 (7 bases). The CDR3 covers 16 residues. With 6 bases removed from V and 0 bases from J, the gap between germline ends came to 16 bases. Germline V lookup: CDR1 SGHDT, CDR2 YYEEEE. CDR3 in DNA: TGTGCCAGCATTCCTGGAGGGGGCAACTCCTACAATGAGCAGTTCTTC. Translating it yields CASIPGGGNSYNEQFF.